The 24 T cell receptor beta chains presented below share a single source sample, sequenced in a study of blood T cell repertoires in COVID-19. Here immunoSEQ multiplex PCR was the method, and the copy in TCRdb shows in-frame clones only, minus some. The data contain tens of thousands of clones, roughly 80% of them singletons. Sequencing was carried out using peripheral blood. The receptors shown here come from a woman aged 70-85 years with acute or convalescent COVID-19.

The gene calls are TRBV7-2 and TRBJ2-5; 8 bases agree with TRBD2. The CDR3 is 14 amino acids. Looked up from germline, CDR1 is SGHTA and CDR2 is FQGNSA. V was clipped by 5 bases and J by 9 bases; unmatched bases: 11. CDR3 amino acids: CASSPGGGRVAQYF. The CDR3 region has the DNA TGTGCCAGCAGCCCCGGGGGGGGGAGAGTGGCCCAGTACTTC.

The rearrangement links TRBV6-5 to TRBJ1-5, with D unclear. From germline, CDR1 is MNHEY and CDR2 SVGAGI. The CDR3 is 16 residues long. V gave up 0 bases and J gave up 7 bases, with 16 bases separating them. As DNA, the CDR3 is TGTGCCAGCAGTTACTCTAGACTCCCCCGCGGGCAGCCCCAGCATTTT. It encodes CASSYSRLPRGQPQHF.

This clone came up a few times. V is TRBV4-1 and J is TRBJ2-5; 12 nucleotides align to TRBD1. The length of the CDR3 is 19 residues. V lost 2 bases and J lost 2; bases outside the gene matches: 12. The germline V gene encodes CDR1 MGHRA and CDR2 YSYEKL. Written as DNA, the CDR3 is TGCGCCAGCAGCCAACCACCCGGGACAGGGGGCCTAGGTCAAGAGACCCAGTACTTC. It translates to CASSQPPGTGGLGQETQYF.

This chain connects TRBV9 to TRBJ1-2, with D possibly matching TRBD1 (5 bases). V lost 0 bases, J lost 8 bases, and 8 bases lay in between. The CDR3 consists of 12 residues. Germline V lookup: CDR1 SGDLS, CDR2 YYNGEE. The CDR3 DNA is TGTGCCAGCAGCGTAGGACAGCAGGGCTACACCTTC. Translating it yields CASSVGQQGYTF.

V and J are TRBV5-4 and TRBJ2-1; TRBD2 matches 8 bases. V lost 4 bases and J lost 7; bases outside the gene matches: 10. The CDR3 runs 15 residues. Germline CDR1 reads SGHNT; CDR2 reads YYREEE (reference sequence). The CDR3: CASSPPGLVGNEQFF. CDR3 bases: TGTGCCAGCAGCCCCCCGGGACTAGTAGGGAATGAGCAGTTCTTC.

The genes are TRBV20-1 and TRBJ1-5; D remains unclear. CDR1 and CDR2 (germline): DFQATT, SNEGSKA (reference sequence). Between the trimmed V and J ends, which lost 3 bases and 0 bases, there was a span of 9 bases. The length of the CDR3 is 14 residues. The CDR3 protein is CSASRQASNQPQHF. CDR3 sequence (DNA): TGCAGTGCTAGTCGGCAGGCTAGCAATCAGCCCCAGCATTTT.

For this clone: It is likely a read error, because the conserved phenylalanine at the end of the CDR3 is missing. The DNA is left out, because the CDR3 cannot be placed on it with certainty; the CDR3 is given as TCRdb lists it. The chain combines TRBV6-5 with TRBJ2-7; the table names TRBD1, a call not compared with the DNA. The CDR3 length is 13 residues, termini included. Looked up from germline, CDR1 is MNHEY and CDR2 is SVGAGI. The CDR3: CASSIYADREVFY.

This chain links TRBV6-4 with TRBJ2-7; TRBD2 might be the D (5 bases). The CDR3 contains 15 residues. The germline CDR1 and CDR2 sequences are MRHNA and SNTAGT. V shed 3 bases and J shed 2 bases, with 14 bases lying between them. CDR3: CASSEYSGPTYEQYF. In nucleotides, the CDR3 is TGTGCCAGCAGTGAATACAGCGGACCTACCTACGAGCAGTACTTC.

The chain is built from TRBV2 and TRBJ1-1; D may be TRBD1 (6 bases). Germline V gene sequence: CDR1 SNHLY, CDR2 FYNNEI. V was cut by 9 bases and J by 1 base, with 15 bases left in between. The CDR3 extends over 14 amino acids. Here the CDR3 reads CASTGTRGNTEAFF. CDR3 DNA: TGTGCCAGTACAGGGACACGGGGGAACACTGAAGCTTTCTTT.

This chain joins TRBV19 and TRBJ1-5; 8 bases are a match to TRBD1. CDR3 length: 16 residues. CDR1 LNHDA and CDR2 SQIVND come from the germline V gene (reference sequence). Germline trimming cut 6 bases from V and 4 bases from J; bases unmatched to any gene: 11. The CDR3, as DNA: TGTGCCAGTAGGATATTAGGGACAGGCACGAATCAGCCCCAGCATTTT. As protein: CASRILGTGTNQPQHF. Supplemented by reference TRBV19 and TRBJ1-5, the full variable domain reads DGGITQSPKYLFRKEGQNVTLSCEQNLNHDAMYWYRQDPGQGLRLIYYSQIVNDFQKGDIAEGYSVSREKKESFPLTVTSAQKNPTAFYLCASRILGTGTNQPQHFGDGTRLSIL.

The chain links TRBV28 to TRBJ2-7; no clear D gene. The CDR3 is 11 residues long. V gave up 4 bases and J gave up 1 base, with 2 bases separating them. Per the germline V gene, CDR1 is MDHEN and CDR2 is SYDVKM. CDR3 region: CASSSSYEQYF. The DNA for the CDR3 is TGTGCCAGCAGTTCTTCCTACGAGCAGTACTTC.

The chain employs TRBV27 and TRBJ2-5; D possibly corresponds to TRBD1 (6 bases). The length of the CDR3 is 13 residues. V was trimmed by 5 bases and J by 5 bases, leaving 12 bases between them. The germline CDR1 and CDR2 sequences are MNHEY and SMNVEV (reference sequence). The CDR3 is CASSPTQGETQYF. The CDR3 nucleotides read TGTGCCAGCAGTCCAACCCAGGGGGAGACCCAGTACTTC.

The rearrangement links TRBV2 to TRBJ2-3, with TRBD2 matching 11 bases. The trim removed 10 bases at V and 2 bases at J, leaving 8 bases unmatched. CDR1 and CDR2 (germline): SNHLY, FYNNEI. This CDR3 has 15 amino acids. CDR3 in DNA: TGTGCCACTAAGGGACTAGCGGCCCCCACAGATACGCAGTATTTT. It encodes CATKGLAAPTDTQYF.

This chain uses TRBV29-1 with TRBJ2-7; D may be TRBD2 (5 bases). There are 12 residues in the CDR3. Looked up from germline, CDR1 is SQVTM and CDR2 is ANQGSEA. V was clipped by 7 bases and J by 0 bases, with 10 bases between them. In nucleotides, the CDR3 is TGCAGCGCTCGGACTGACTCCTACGAGCAGTACTTC. This sequence encodes CSARTDSYEQYF.

This chain uses TRBV14 with TRBJ2-1, with a tentative D call TRBD2 (6 bases). This CDR3 is built from 16 residues. Trimming removed 1 base from V and 2 bases from J, with 12 bases in between. Germline V gene lookup returns CDR1 SGHDN and CDR2 FVKESK. Here the CDR3 reads CASSQVGSGPYNEQFF. The CDR3, as DNA: TGTGCCAGCAGCCAAGTAGGTAGCGGACCCTACAATGAGCAGTTCTTC. Combining the CDR3 with reference TRBV14 and TRBJ2-1 gives the whole variable domain EAGVTQFPSHSVIEKGQTVTLRCDPISGHDNLYWYRRVMGKEIKFLLHFVKESKQDESGMPNNRFLAERTGGTYSTLKVQPAELEDSGVYFCASSQVGSGPYNEQFFGPGTRLTVL.

The genes are TRBV19 and TRBJ2-3; no definite D call. The CDR3 sequence is 15 residues long. Trimming left V 1 base short and J 3 bases short, with 11 bases between. In germline, CDR1 is LNHDA, CDR2 SQIVND (reference sequence). DNA for the CDR3: TGTGCCAGTAGTATAGTTTGGGCCCGTACAGATACGCAGTATTTT. Translation gives CASSIVWARTDTQYF.

V usage is TRBV7-2 and J usage is TRBJ2-1, with a weak D call TRBD1 (5 bases). Germline CDR1 and CDR2: SGHTA and FQGNSA. The CDR3 length is 13 residues. V was cut by 5 bases and J by 4 bases, with 9 bases left in between. The CDR3 bases are TGTGCCAGCAGCGCACAGGTATACAATGAGCAGTTCTTC. Translating gives CASSAQVYNEQFF.

The chain joins TRBV14 to TRBJ1-1; D gene uncertain. Germline V gene sequence: CDR1 SGHDN, CDR2 FVKESK. CDR3 length equals 15 residues. V was cut by 4 bases and J by 3 bases, with 15 bases left in between. The CDR3 DNA reads TGTGCCAGCAGCCCCGGGAGAGGTCAGCACACTGAAGCTTTCTTT. This gives the protein CASSPGRGQHTEAFF.

This clone was observed a handful of times. The chain uses TRBV5-4 and TRBJ2-2, with D tentatively TRBD2 (5 bases). Germline values: CDR1 SGHNT, CDR2 YYREEE (reference sequence). The CDR3 is made up of 15 amino acids. The germline V and J ends were trimmed by 5 bases and 3 bases, with 14 bases remaining between them. The CDR3 is CASRSNGVDTGELFF. Written as DNA, the CDR3 is TGTGCCAGCAGATCTAACGGGGTGGACACCGGGGAGCTGTTTTTT.

The chain carries TRBV11-2 and TRBJ1-5; no clear D gene. Germline values: CDR1 SGHAT, CDR2 FQNNGV. The CDR3 contains 13 residues. Deletions cut 4 bases from V and 1 base from J, with 5 bases between. The CDR3 region is CASSSRSNQPQHF. The CDR3 nucleotides read TGTGCCAGCAGCTCGCGGAGCAATCAGCCCCAGCATTTT. Full variable domain (missing parts from reference TRBV11-2 and TRBJ1-5): EAGVAQSPRYKIIEKRQSVAFWCNPISGHATLYWYQQILGQGPKLLIQFQNNGVVDDSQLPKDRFSAERLKGVDSTLKIQPAKLEDSAVYLCASSSRSNQPQHFGDGTRLSIL.

The V and J genes are TRBV7-9 and TRBJ2-4; 7 nucleotides line up with TRBD1. V shed 1 base and J 0 bases; nucleotides not matched to a gene: 6. CDR3 length equals 17 residues. Germline CDR1 and CDR2: SEHNR and FQNEAQ (reference sequence). CDR3 region: CASSLEGTVLAKNIQYF. The CDR3, as DNA: TGTGCCAGCAGCTTAGAAGGGACAGTTTTAGCCAAAAACATTCAGTACTTC.

V and J are TRBV5-1 and TRBJ2-7; tentatively, D is TRBD1 (5 bases). The CDR3 has 15 residues. Germline V gene data show CDR1 as SGHRS and CDR2 as YFSETQ. V lost 1 base and J 3 bases, leaving 14 bases between the germline ends. The CDR3: CASSLTWAGLYEQYF. The CDR3 DNA follows: TGCGCCAGCAGCTTGACCTGGGCAGGGCTCTACGAGCAGTACTTC. Looking up the rest from reference TRBV5-1 and TRBJ2-7 gives the full variable domain: KAGVTQTPRYLIKTRGQQVTLSCSPISGHRSVSWYQQTPGQGLQFLFEYFSETQRNKGNFPGRFSGRQFSNSRSEMNVSTLELGDSALYLCASSLTWAGLYEQYFGPGTRLTVT.

This chain uses TRBV4-2 with TRBJ1-2; the match to TRBD1 covers 7 bases. This CDR3 comprises 15 residues. J was trimmed by 1 base and V by 3 bases; bases with no gene match: 5. Per germline, CDR1 LGHNA and CDR2 YNFKEQ. The CDR3 protein is CASSHTGTVNYGYTF. The CDR3 coding sequence is TGTGCCAGCAGCCACACCGGGACAGTTAACTATGGCTACACCTTC.

This clone was counted only a few times. The rearrangement uses TRBV30 and TRBJ2-2; 9 positions match TRBD1. The CDR3 extends over 16 amino acids. Germline CDR1 and CDR2: GTSNPN and SVGIG (reference sequence). After removal of 3 bases from V and 4 bases from J, the junction contained 9 bases not matched to a gene. The CDR3 DNA sequence: TGTGCCTGGAGGCTTGGTACAGGGGGCTTCACCGGGGAGCTGTTTTTT. It translates to CAWRLGTGGFTGELFF.